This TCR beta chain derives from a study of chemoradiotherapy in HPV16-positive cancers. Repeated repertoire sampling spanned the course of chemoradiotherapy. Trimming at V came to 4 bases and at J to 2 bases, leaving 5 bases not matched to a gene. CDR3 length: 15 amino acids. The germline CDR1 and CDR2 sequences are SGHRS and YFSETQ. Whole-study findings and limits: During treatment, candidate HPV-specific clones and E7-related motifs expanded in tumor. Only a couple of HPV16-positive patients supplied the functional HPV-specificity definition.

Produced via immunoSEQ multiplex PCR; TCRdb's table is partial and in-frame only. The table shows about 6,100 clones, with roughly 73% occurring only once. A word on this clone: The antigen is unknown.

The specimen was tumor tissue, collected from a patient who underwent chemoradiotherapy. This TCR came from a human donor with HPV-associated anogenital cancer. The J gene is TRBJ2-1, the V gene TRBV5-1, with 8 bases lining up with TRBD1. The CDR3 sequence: CASSDPGQAYNEQFF. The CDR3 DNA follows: TGCGCCAGCAGCGATCCGGGACAGGCCTACAATGAGCAGTTCTTC.